The clone carrying this T cell receptor beta chain appeared once. Authors' analysis steps: Estimated nucleated cell counts came from reference gene primer amplification. Here immunoSEQ multiplex PCR was the method, and the copy in TCRdb shows in-frame clones only, minus some. V, J and clone size are those of that table, while D and trimming were read from the DNA. Of roughly 100,000 clones in the sample, around nine tenths were seen once. CDR1 SGHRS and CDR2 YFSETQ come from the germline V gene. Losses at the gene ends were 0 bases for V and 10 bases for J; bases not matched to a gene: 5. This CDR3 spans 13 amino acids. The sample belongs to a study of blood T cell repertoires in COVID-19. Study as a whole: Acute-phase and convalescent COVID-19 samples originated in the United States, Italy and Spain. Sources were T cells, B-cell-depleted T cells, or PBMCs; the material itself was cDNA or gDNA.

V is TRBV5-1 and J is TRBJ2-3; TRBD2 matches 7 bases. The receptor comes from a man aged 50 to 60 with active COVID-19. The sample comprised peripheral blood. The DNA of the CDR3 is TGCGCCAGCAGCTTGGAACAGCGGGATGCGCAGTATTTT. Translated, it gives CASSLEQRDAQYF.